The 21 T cell receptor beta chains given below trace back to one sample, sequenced in a study of shared clonotypes between healthy human individuals. Method: immunoSEQ multiplex PCR; TCRdb's copy keeps in-frame clones and lacks some. The table has a few million clones, more than 80% seen once. Material: naive CD4+ T cells from PBMCs. Subset here: CD45RA+ positively selected. The receptors were sampled from a man between 18 and 35 years old in good health. Some clones in this sample may be carry-over from other donors' samples.

This chain connects TRBV7-6 to TRBJ2-2; D is unclear. V gave up 5 bases and J gave up 0 bases, with 13 bases separating them. The CDR3 sequence is 16 residues long. Germline loops: CDR1 SGHVS, CDR2 FNYEAQ. CDR3 amino acids: CASSPSANTNTGELFF. The CDR3 DNA is TGTGCCAGCAGCCCATCGGCGAACACGAACACCGGGGAGCTGTTTTTT. Full variable domain (rest looked up from reference TRBV7-6 and TRBJ2-2): GAGVSQSPRYKVTKRGQDVALRCDPISGHVSLYWYRQALGQGPEFLTYFNYEAQQDKSGLPNDRFSAERPEGSISTLTIQRTEQRDSAMYRCASSPSANTNTGELFFGEGSRLTVL.

The rearrangement links TRBV4-2 to TRBJ2-1; 12 nucleotides line up with TRBD2. Trimming cost V 1 base and J 1 base; bases outside gene matches: 11. The CDR3 loop spans 20 amino acids. Germline CDR1 is LGHNA and CDR2 is YNFKEQ. The CDR3 reads CASSQAQGASGRASYNEQFF. In DNA form, the CDR3 reads TGTGCCAGCAGCCAAGCACAAGGGGCTAGCGGGAGGGCTTCCTACAATGAGCAGTTCTTC.

V and J are TRBV7-2 and TRBJ2-7; possibly TRBD1 for D (6 bases). The CDR3 covers 17 residues. Trimming removed 2 bases at V and 1 base at J, with 18 bases between. Germline V gene lookup returns CDR1 SGHTA and CDR2 FQGNSA. CDR3 DNA: TGTGCCAGCAGCTTAAGCCGTGGACAGATATATTCCTACGAGCAGTACTTC. Encoded protein: CASSLSRGQIYSYEQYF.

This clone was counted once. V is TRBV6-5 and J is TRBJ2-7; the match to TRBD1 covers 7 bases. The junction had 10 bases not matched to a gene; V was cut back by 5 bases and J by 3 bases. The V gene's germline CDR1 is MNHEY and CDR2 SVGAGI. This CDR3 spans 15 amino acids. CDR3 sequence: CASSRRPGQSYEQYF. CDR3 DNA: TGTGCCAGCAGTCGCCGACCGGGACAGAGCTACGAGCAGTACTTC.

In regard to this clone: Other DNA sequences within the sample encode an identical CDR3. V is TRBV15 and J is TRBJ2-1; 8 nucleotides agree with TRBD2. The germline gives CDR1 LNHNV, CDR2 YYDKDF (reference sequence). V shed 0 bases, J shed 1 base, and the junction held 2 bases outside the gene matches. This CDR3 comprises 16 residues. The CDR3 region has the DNA TGTGCCACCAGCAGAGATCGCGGGGGGTCCTACAATGAGCAGTTCTTC. Its translation: CATSRDRGGSYNEQFF.

The J gene is TRBJ2-6, the V gene TRBV18, with a tentative D call TRBD1 (6 bases). CDR3 length equals 19 residues. The germline CDR1 and CDR2 sequences are KGHSH and LQKENI. V was trimmed by 1 base and J by 2 bases, leaving 18 bases between them. The CDR3 DNA is TGTGCCAGCTCACCACTTAGTACAGGGTTCTCTCCTGGGGCCAACGTCCTGACTTTC. It yields the protein CASSPLSTGFSPGANVLTF.

Notes on this clone: Additional DNA sequences in this sample encode the identical CDR3. The chain recombines TRBV18 with TRBJ1-1, with D hard to call. This CDR3 has 14 amino acids. The V end lost 3 bases, the J end lost 5 bases, and 13 bases lay between the germline ends. CDR1 KGHSH and CDR2 LQKENI come from the germline V gene. The CDR3 nucleotides are TGTGCCAGCTCACCTCTCGACCTGGGGACTGAAGCTTTCTTT. Its protein product is CASSPLDLGTEAFF.

The chain recombines TRBV7-3 with TRBJ2-7; TRBD1 matches at 10 bases. With V trimmed by 2 bases and J by 4 bases, 2 bases remained unmatched. The CDR3 contains 14 residues. Looked up from germline, CDR1 is SGHTA and CDR2 is FQGTGA. This CDR3 reads CASSLGTGVYEQYF. DNA for the CDR3: TGTGCCAGCAGCTTAGGGACAGGGGTGTACGAGCAGTACTTC.

V gene TRBV28 combines with J gene TRBJ1-1; no definite D call. The CDR3 sequence is 13 residues long. The germline gives CDR1 MDHEN, CDR2 SYDVKM. The V end was cut by 1 base, the J end by 5 bases, with 8 bases between. The CDR3 loop reads CASSLSRETEAFF. Written as DNA, the CDR3 is TGTGCCAGCAGTTTATCTAGGGAGACTGAAGCTTTCTTT.

To note about this clone: Other DNA sequences in this sample translate to the same CDR3. V and J are TRBV27 and TRBJ1-3; the D is unclear. CDR1 MNHEY and CDR2 SMNVEV come from the germline V gene (reference sequence). The CDR3 is 14 residues long. Trimming stripped 2 bases from V and 0 bases from J, with 5 bases between. The CDR3 DNA sequence: TGTGCCAGCAGTTTAGGCACCTCTGGAAACACCATATATTTT. It specifies CASSLGTSGNTIYF.

This chain connects TRBV7-8 to TRBJ2-2; TRBD2 matches 9 bases. This CDR3 has 15 amino acids. Trimming at V came to 2 bases and at J to 5 bases, leaving 3 bases not matched to a gene. Germline CDR1 and CDR2: SGHVS and FQNEAQ. This CDR3 reads CASSLTGLATGELFF. CDR3 nucleotides: TGTGCCAGCAGCTTAACGGGACTAGCTACCGGGGAGCTGTTTTTT.

The chain links TRBV15 to TRBJ2-2, with no clear D. The V end was cut by 3 bases, the J end by 1 base, with 6 bases between. This CDR3 spans 14 amino acids. Germline V gene data show CDR1 as LNHNV and CDR2 as YYDKDF (reference sequence). CDR3 bases: TGTGCCACCAGCAGGTCCCTGAACACCGGGGAGCTGTTTTTT. It yields the protein CATSRSLNTGELFF.

The chain combines TRBV9 with TRBJ1-2, with 7 bases matching TRBD1. CDR3 length: 14 residues. Germline trimming cut 3 bases from V and 2 bases from J; bases unmatched to any gene: 4. Germline-derived CDR1 and CDR2 are SGDLS and YYNGEE. The DNA of the CDR3 is TGTGCCAGCAGCGCCCACAGGGGCAACTATGGCTACACCTTC. It yields the protein CASSAHRGNYGYTF.

This chain links TRBV30 with TRBJ2-3, with D unresolved. CDR3 length: 12 amino acids. Germline V gene data show CDR1 as GTSNPN and CDR2 as SVGIG (reference sequence). The V end was cut by 4 bases, the J end by 3 bases, with 8 bases between. CDR3 sequence (DNA): TGTGCCTGGACCACCGGGACAGATACGCAGTATTTT. This encodes CAWTTGTDTQYF.

J is TRBJ2-7 and V is TRBV28; 7 bases fit TRBD2. CDR3 size: 17 residues. The germline CDR1 and CDR2 sequences are MDHEN and SYDVKM. After removal of 3 bases from V and 5 bases from J, the junction contained 16 bases not matched to a gene. CDR3 bases: TGTGCCAGCAGTTTCTCCCTAGCGGCCCCGAGTCGGGACGAGCAGTACTTC. Protein sequence: CASSFSLAAPSRDEQYF. The whole variable domain, remainder taken from reference TRBV28 and TRBJ2-7, is DVKVTQSSRYLVKRTGEKVFLECVQDMDHENMFWYRQDPGLGLRLIYFSYDVKMKEKGDIPEGYSVSREKKERFSLILESASTNQTSMYLCASSFSLAAPSRDEQYFGPGTRLTVT.

V gene TRBV10-3 combines with J gene TRBJ2-1, with D hard to call. Trimming left V 7 bases short and J 0 bases short, with 10 bases between. This CDR3 comprises 14 residues. The germline CDR1 and CDR2 sequences are ENHRY and SYGVKD. For the CDR3, the DNA is TGTGCCATCACGCCTGGAACCTCCTACAATGAGCAGTTCTTC. Translated, it gives CAITPGTSYNEQFF.

This chain joins TRBV2 and TRBJ1-3, with D maybe TRBD1 (6 bases). This CDR3 contains 15 residues. V shed 7 bases and J shed 0 bases, with 13 bases lying between them. Looked up from germline, CDR1 is SNHLY and CDR2 is FYNNEI. CDR3 sequence reads: CASKPTGYSGNTIYF. CDR3 nucleotides: TGTGCCAGCAAACCGACAGGTTACTCTGGAAACACCATATATTTT.

Only a few counts were recorded for this clone. The V and J genes are TRBV30 and TRBJ1-2; 7 bases are shared with TRBD1. Per germline, CDR1 GTSNPN and CDR2 SVGIG (reference sequence). V shed 3 bases and J 9 bases; nucleotides not matched to a gene: 10. The CDR3 consists of 13 residues. CDR3 coding DNA: TGTGCCTGGAGGATAACCGGGACAGAGAGCTACACCTTC. This translates into CAWRITGTESYTF.

The CDR3 protein is CASSLRTSGISEQYF. The CDR3, as DNA: TGTGCCAGCAGCCTCCGGACTAGCGGGATTAGCGAGCAGTACTTC. J is TRBJ2-7 and V is TRBV6-5; TRBD2 agrees at 12 bases. The CDR3 spans 15 residues. CDR1 and CDR2 (germline): MNHEY, SVGAGI. J gave up 6 bases and V 6 bases, and 9 bases lay outside the gene matches.

J is TRBJ2-5 and V is TRBV7-7; 8 bases line up with TRBD1. V lost 4 bases and J lost 2; bases outside the gene matches: 9. This CDR3 is built from 16 residues. The germline V gene encodes CDR1 SSHAT and CDR2 FNYEAQ (reference sequence). The CDR3 loop reads CASSSGTGGPQETQYF. CDR3 nucleotide sequence: TGTGCCAGCAGCTCGGGAACAGGGGGTCCGCAAGAGACCCAGTACTTC.

This rearrangement joins TRBV5-1 to TRBJ1-1, with a tentative D call TRBD1 (5 bases). CDR1 and CDR2 from the germline V gene are SGHRS and YFSETQ. The CDR3 spans 13 residues. Trimming stripped 4 bases from V and 5 bases from J, with 12 bases between. The CDR3 nucleotides read TGCGCCAGCAGCATGGGGGAAAGGACTGAAGCTTTCTTT. Translated, it gives CASSMGERTEAFF.